This TCR beta chain was captured in a study of shared T cell receptors in the human thymus. Trimming left V 5 bases short and J 3 bases short, with 14 bases between. Germline assignment: CDR1 KGHSH and CDR2 LQKENI. This CDR3 is 14 amino acids long. Generated by immunoSEQ multiplex PCR, the TCRdb table keeps only in-frame clones and is missing some. The sample has about 400,000 clones, roughly 94% seen once. Sequencing input: thymocytes. This clonotype was obtained from a human donor. The gene calls are TRBV18 and TRBJ2-7, with a tentative D call TRBD1 (6 bases). The CDR3 DNA follows: TGTGCCAGCTCAACCCGCAGGGGAAGCTACGAGCAGTACTTC. Translated: CASSTRRGSYEQYF.